The entry below gives a single T cell receptor beta chain sequence along with its context. The target of this receptor is not known. Per-base quality was not reported, and no clone a single base away is much larger than it. A total of around 30 patients with locally advanced or metastatic urothelial carcinoma, treated at Memorial Sloan Kettering on a trial protocol, made up the cohort. Peripheral blood mononuclear cells were collected from each patient pretreatment and during treatment, giving between 1 and 8 total time points per patient. The Qiagen DNeasy Blood extraction kit was used to purify genomic DNA from total PBMCs and from tumor samples. PBMCs were collected pretreatment and during treatment and were isolated and stored as previously described. Trimming leaves V shorter by 4 bases and J shorter by 5 bases, with the junction holding 8 bases beyond the gene matches. From the germline V gene, CDR1 is MGHRA and CDR2 is YSYEKL. Taken from cysteine to phenylalanine, the CDR3 has 16 residues. Of all the DNA, just the CDR3 is kept, 48 bases in frame from base 1.

The sample originates from a study of PD-L1 blockade in urothelial cancer (dated by TCRdb to about 2017). Background for the entire study: All patients started therapy around 2014 and received atezolizumab 1,200 mg intravenously every 3 weeks. A median of roughly 140,000 T cells and 80,000 to 95,000 unique TCRs was obtained from blood samples, and a median clonality of around 0.072 was observed. Durable clinical benefit was achieved by nine patients but not by the remaining 20. Blood samples were analyzed at two time points: 3 weeks after treatment start (second dose) and 6 weeks after treatment start. Pretreatment tumor samples, along with matched peripheral blood collected serially before and after atezolizumab treatment, underwent TCR sequencing. In the same patients, whole exome sequencing and RNA sequencing of pretreatment tumors were performed in addition to TCR sequencing. An ECOG performance status of 0 or 1 was recorded for the patients, and 0 to 3 prior chemotherapy regimens had been received by the patients. Around 29 patients had pretreatment blood TCR-seq, some 24 had at least one posttreatment blood collection, and some 24 had tumor TCR-seq. Durable clinical benefit was defined as a progression-free survival longer than 6 months, and TCR features were additionally tested against progression-free survival and overall survival. The study was an exploratory multi-omic analysis of somatic, immune and clinical correlates of response to PD-L1 blockade with atezolizumab in urothelial cancer. About 90% of the roughly 29 patients were males with bladder-origin urothelial cancer, and about 60% of the roughly 30 reported a prior smoking history. The investigation overall reported the following: A pretreatment peripheral blood TCR clonality below the median was linked to improved progression-free and overall survival. Because the sample size was small (n of about 27) and many exploratory analyses were performed, the results are intended to be hypothesis-generating. At 3 weeks after the start of treatment, tumor-associated TCR clones in peripheral blood had expanded more in patients with durable benefit (n ≈ 22, p = 0.022).

Each PCR received spiked-in synthetic TCR analog templates so that absolute template abundance could be estimated from read counts. The immunoSEQ assay was used to amplify TCRbeta CDR3 regions from genomic DNA with bias-controlled V and J gene primers. Sequencing of rearranged TCRbeta segments was performed at approximately 20X coverage. On the study's bioinformatics: Sequencing errors were corrected by clustering, and CDR3s were annotated against IMGT so that V, D and J genes could be assigned. Out-of-frame and stop-codon sequences were excluded, and only productive TCRbeta rearrangements were used in downstream analyses. To compute clonality, Shannon entropy was normalized by the log of the number of unique productive sequences and then subtracted from one. Clones differing between time points or between blood and tumor were identified using Fisher's exact test with Benjamini-Hochberg correction, with an adjusted p below 0.01 applied as the threshold. In TCRdb, the immuneACCESS table is reduced to in-frame sequences with V and J assigned. These tables do not hold every clone; where another copy was compared, an unresolved V gene accounts for under half, and the others remain unexplained. V, J and clone size were drawn from that table, and D and trimming were deduced from the DNA. This sample gives about 56,000 clones in total; about 82% of them show up just once. The ten largest clones add up to roughly 2.8% of the sample.

Sequenced material: PBMCs, taken around atezolizumab (anti-PD-L1) treatment. The receptor's source is a man aged 50-60 years with urothelial cancer. In this chain, TRBV4-1 is recombined with TRBJ2-4, with 10 junctional bases fitting TRBD2. The CDR3: CASSRGTSEAQNIQYF. The DNA sequence is given as TGCGCCAGCAGCCGCGGGACTAGCGAGGCTCAAAACATTCAGTACTTC.